This passage covers 27 T cell receptor beta chains from one sample sequenced in a study of cytomegalovirus exposure and HLA in healthy donors. Primers for the PCR totalled 60 Vbeta and 13 Jbeta. TCRdb's table, derived via immunoSEQ multiplex PCR, lists solely in-frame clones and lacks some. Altogether about 100,000 clones are present, roughly 88% being singletons, with the ten largest covering 0.9% to 1.5%. The sequencing sample was made of PBMCs. The receptors originated from a woman aged 18 to 35 in good health and CMV-seronegative.

On this clone itself: One end of the junction is discordant with germline, which a read error may explain. The chain employs TRBV7-9 and TRBJ2-7; D may be TRBD1 (6 bases). CDR1 and CDR2 (germline): SEHNR, FQNEAQ (reference sequence). The CDR3 has 12 amino acids. CDR3 in amino acids: CSSSFRGDEQYF. The CDR3 DNA reads as TGTTCCAGCAGCTTCAGGGGAGACGAGCAGTACTTC.

The chain links TRBV12-5 to TRBJ2-5; D ambiguous. V lost 5 bases and J lost 5, with 18 bases in between. The V gene's germline CDR1 is LGHNT and CDR2 FRNRAP. The CDR3 loop spans 15 amino acids. CDR3 sequence: CASGPGIGKEETQYF. For the CDR3, the DNA is TGTGCTAGTGGTCCCGGTATAGGCAAGGAGGAGACCCAGTACTTC.

The chain links TRBV27 to TRBJ2-7; no reliable D call. Looked up from germline, CDR1 is MNHEY and CDR2 is SMNVEV (reference sequence). Trimming pared 1 base from V and 3 bases from J, leaving 10 bases between. CDR3 length: 14 residues. The CDR3 spells CASSLWAGFYEQYF. As DNA, the CDR3 is TGTGCCAGCAGTTTATGGGCAGGTTTCTACGAGCAGTACTTC.

The chain uses TRBV7-3 and TRBJ2-1; TRBD2 matches 7 bases. In germline, CDR1 is SGHTA, CDR2 FQGTGA. V was pared by 4 bases and J by 6 bases, with 12 bases of the junction left unmatched. The CDR3 is 16 residues long. The CDR3 loop is CASSSLGGGGGNEQFF. CDR3 nucleotide sequence: TGTGCCAGCAGCTCACTGGGGGGGGGAGGTGGCAATGAGCAGTTCTTC.

On this clone: One junction end does not reproduce the germline sequence, and a read error may be involved. The chain is built from TRBV6-7 and TRBJ1-5; TRBD1 aligns across 11 bases. TRBV6-7 belongs to the ORF category, with a function that is uncertain. The CDR3 covers 11 residues. CDR3 bases: TGCGGACAGGGGGCAGATCAGCCCCAGCATTTT. It encodes CGQGADQPQHF.

This chain joins TRBV9 and TRBJ1-5; D ambiguous. The germline gives CDR1 SGDLS, CDR2 YYNGEE. V lost 0 bases and J 0 bases, leaving 7 bases between the germline ends. This CDR3 is 15 amino acids long. The CDR3 reads CASSVGGNSNQPQHF. The DNA for the CDR3 is TGTGCCAGCAGCGTAGGAGGAAATAGCAATCAGCCCCAGCATTTT.

The V gene is TRBV7-3, the J gene TRBJ2-1, with TRBD2 identical over 10 bases. CDR1 is SGHTA and CDR2 is FQGTGA in the germline V gene. The CDR3 spans 15 residues. J lost 4 bases, V lost 3 bases, and 3 bases had no gene match. The CDR3 DNA reads TGTGCCAGCAGCTTCGGAGCGGGGGGGTACAATGAGCAGTTCTTC. The encoded protein is CASSFGAGGYNEQFF.

This chain uses TRBV28 with TRBJ2-5; D is undetermined. The CDR3 loop spans 15 amino acids. CDR1 and CDR2 (germline): MDHEN, SYDVKM. The germline V and J ends were trimmed by 3 bases and 0 bases, with 11 bases remaining between them. The CDR3, as DNA: TGTGCCAGCAGTTTTTTGCGAAGCCACCAAGAGACCCAGTACTTC. It codes for CASSFLRSHQETQYF.

In this sample, this clone turned up once. The chain combines TRBV7-3 with TRBJ1-1; 9 bases are shared with TRBD1. Germline values: CDR1 SGHTA, CDR2 FQGTGA. Trimming cost V 5 bases and J 4 bases; bases outside gene matches: 5. CDR3 size: 14 residues. The CDR3 coding sequence is TGTGCCAGCAGCATGACAGGGGGAGCCACTGAAGCTTTCTTT. Encoded protein: CASSMTGGATEAFF. The variable domain in full, completed from reference TRBV7-3 and TRBJ1-1, reads GAGVSQTPSNKVTEKGKYVELRCDPISGHTALYWYRQSLGQGPEFLIYFQGTGAADDSGLPNDRFFAVRPEGSVSTLKIQRTERGDSAVYLCASSMTGGATEAFFGQGTRLTVV.

Details on this clone: Lacking the conserved final phenylalanine or tryptophan, this CDR3 likely reflects a read error. The chain employs TRBV19 and TRBJ2-7; a weak D match, TRBD2 (5 bases). V was shortened by 5 bases and J by 5 bases, with 22 bases between the two germline ends. Per the germline V gene, CDR1 is LNHDA and CDR2 is SQIVND (reference sequence). The CDR3 consists of 16 residues. CDR3: CASSPQWIPTMDEQYL. DNA for the CDR3: TGTGCCAGTAGTCCCCAGTGGATCCCGACTATGGACGAGCAGTACCTC.

The genes are TRBV4-1 and TRBJ2-3, with unresolved D. From germline, CDR1 is MGHRA and CDR2 YSYEKL. This CDR3 has 15 amino acids. V lost 0 bases and J lost 1, with 8 bases in between. In nucleotides, the CDR3 is TGCGCCAGCAGCCAAGAGGAGTGGGGCACAGATACGCAGTATTTT. Protein sequence: CASSQEEWGTDTQYF.

The chain combines TRBV4-1 with TRBJ1-6, with D perhaps matching TRBD1 (5 bases). The CDR3 extends over 17 amino acids. Germline V lookup: CDR1 MGHRA, CDR2 YSYEKL. With 6 bases removed from V and 7 bases from J, the gap between germline ends came to 22 bases. CDR3 region: CASSPKVRAGSNSPLHF. The DNA for the CDR3 is TGCGCCAGCAGTCCTAAGGTTAGGGCAGGGTCGAATTCACCCCTCCACTTT.

As to this clone: Other DNA sequences of this sample code for an identical CDR3. The gene calls are TRBV6-4 and TRBJ2-3; 7 nucleotides line up with TRBD2. CDR3 length: 15 amino acids. After removal of 2 bases from V and 2 bases from J, the junction contained 4 bases not matched to a gene. Germline lookup yields CDR1 MRHNA and CDR2 SNTAGT. The CDR3 DNA follows: TGTGCCAGCAGTGACGGTGCGGGAGACACAGATACGCAGTATTTT. Translated, it gives CASSDGAGDTDTQYF.

This chain connects TRBV21-1 to TRBJ1-5; the DNA was not compared with TRBD1, the D call given in the table. TRBV21-1 is a pseudogene. This CDR3 contains 13 residues. The CDR3 here is CARQGAVNQPQHF. The CDR3 coding sequence is TGTGCCAGACAGGGGGCGGTCAATCAGCCCCAGCATTTT.

The chain is built from TRBV7-2 and TRBJ2-7, with 9 nucleotides matching TRBD2. The V gene's germline CDR1 is SGHTA and CDR2 FQGNSA. The CDR3 contains 15 residues. V dropped 1 base and J dropped 3; count of bases not matched to a gene: 4. Here the CDR3 reads CASSLGSLAGYEQYF. DNA of the CDR3: TGTGCCAGCAGCTTAGGTTCACTAGCGGGCTACGAGCAGTACTTC.

This chain joins TRBV9 and TRBJ2-7, with 7 bases aligning to TRBD1. V was clipped by 4 bases and J by 5 bases; unmatched bases: 6. Germline CDR1 and CDR2: SGDLS and YYNGEE. CDR3 length: 13 residues. CDR3 loop: CASSYRTGDEQYF. As DNA, the CDR3 is TGTGCCAGCAGCTATCGGACAGGTGACGAGCAGTACTTC.

The chain carries TRBV4-1 and TRBJ1-2; 7 bases map to TRBD1. V lost 0 bases to trimming and J lost 6 bases; unmatched junction nucleotides: 16. This CDR3 is built from 18 residues. Per germline, CDR1 MGHRA and CDR2 YSYEKL. DNA of the CDR3: TGCGCCAGCAGCCAAGATAGGGTCAGGGGGGTTGGAATGGATGGCTACACCTTC. It yields the protein CASSQDRVRGVGMDGYTF.

The V call is TRBV28, the J call TRBJ1-5, with TRBD1 matching 11 bases. V trimming: 4 bases; J trimming: 6 bases; junction bases outside the gene matches: 11. This CDR3 is built from 17 residues. Germline V CDR1 and CDR2: MDHEN, SYDVKM. The CDR3 region has the DNA TGTGCCAGCAGTTGGGACAGGGGGAGGGGGGATCTTCAGCCCCAGCATTTT. Translation gives CASSWDRGRGDLQPQHF.

This clone was counted a single time. The chain employs TRBV4-2 and TRBJ1-2, with 11 bases identical to TRBD1. This CDR3 contains 15 residues. Germline assignment: CDR1 LGHNA and CDR2 YNFKEQ. V lost 4 bases and J lost 3; bases outside the gene matches: 4. DNA of the CDR3: TGTGCCAGCAGCCTTAGGACAGGGGGCGACTATGGCTACACCTTC. Translated: CASSLRTGGDYGYTF.

This clone has a handful of counts. The chain carries TRBV4-1 and TRBJ2-1, with TRBD2 identical over 7 bases. Unmatched junction bases numbered 10, after V lost 3 bases and J lost 2 bases. CDR1 is MGHRA, CDR2 YSYEKL, per germline. This CDR3 contains 17 residues. The CDR3 region has the DNA TGCGCCAGCAGCCATCCCATCTTGCGGGGGACCTACAATGAGCAGTTCTTC. Translated, it gives CASSHPILRGTYNEQFF.

The gene calls are TRBV27 and TRBJ1-6; TRBD1 agrees at 10 bases. The CDR3 has 16 amino acids. Germline trimming cut 6 bases from V and 10 bases from J; bases unmatched to any gene: 12. The germline V gene encodes CDR1 MNHEY and CDR2 SMNVEV (reference sequence). CDR3 nucleotides: TGTGCCAGCAGCCCCTTAGACAGGGGGCTAAGATCACCCCTCCACTTT. Translating gives CASSPLDRGLRSPLHF.

For this clone: This sample includes further DNA sequences coding for the same CDR3. This chain connects TRBV4-1 to TRBJ1-2, with D uncertain. The CDR3 spans 16 residues. V was clipped by 4 bases and J by 1 base, with 16 bases between them. From germline, CDR1 is MGHRA and CDR2 YSYEKL. CDR3 nucleotide sequence: TGCGCCAGCAGCCGGAGGGTCGCAGACCTTAACTATGGCTACACCTTC. This encodes CASSRRVADLNYGYTF.

The chain combines TRBV19 with TRBJ2-1, with D possibly TRBD1 on 6 matching bases. This CDR3 is 14 amino acids long. CDR1 and CDR2 (germline): LNHDA, SQIVND (reference sequence). Trimming removed 4 bases from V and 4 bases from J, with 11 bases in between. CDR3 nucleotide sequence: TGTGCCAGTAGTACACCGGACAGATACAATGAGCAGTTCTTC. It is translated as CASSTPDRYNEQFF.

V usage is TRBV19 and J usage is TRBJ2-7, with D unresolved. The V end was cut by 6 bases, the J end by 0 bases, with 12 bases between. The CDR3 extends over 14 amino acids. In germline, CDR1 is LNHDA, CDR2 SQIVND (reference sequence). The CDR3: CASRVSTYSYEQYF. The DNA of the CDR3 is TGTGCCAGTAGGGTTAGTACCTACTCCTACGAGCAGTACTTC.

CDR3 in amino acids: CASSLVASSYNEQFF. The CDR3 coding sequence is TGTGCCAGCAGCTTAGTAGCTAGCTCCTACAATGAGCAGTTCTTC. V and J are TRBV7-2 and TRBJ2-1; D unresolved. V lost 1 base, J lost 0 bases, and 7 bases lay in between. CDR1 and CDR2 from the germline V gene are SGHTA and FQGNSA. CDR3 length equals 15 residues. The full variable domain, with the rest looked up from reference TRBV7-2 and TRBJ2-1, is GAGVSQSPSNKVTEKGKDVELRCDPISGHTALYWYRQSLGQGLEFLIYFQGNSAPDKSGLPSDRFSAERTGGSVSTLTIQRTQQEDSAVYLCASSLVASSYNEQFFGPGTRLTVL.

The chain uses TRBV6-4 and TRBJ1-1; TRBD1 matches 8 bases. Germline-derived CDR1 and CDR2 are MRHNA and SNTAGT. J gave up 7 bases and V 3 bases, and 4 bases lay outside the gene matches. This CDR3 has 13 residues. The DNA of the CDR3 is TGTGCCAGCAGTGAGGGGACAGGTGATGAAGCTTTCTTT. Its protein product is CASSEGTGDEAFF.

The genes are TRBV7-9 and TRBJ2-5; TRBD1 agrees at 11 bases. Germline V gene data show CDR1 as SEHNR and CDR2 as FQNEAQ (reference sequence). The CDR3 totals 15 residues. V lost 5 bases to trimming and J lost 5 bases; unmatched junction nucleotides: 7. The CDR3 loop is CASSPGQGVRETQYF. In DNA form, the CDR3 reads TGTGCCAGCAGCCCGGGACAGGGGGTGAGGGAGACCCAGTACTTC. Together with reference TRBV7-9 and TRBJ2-5, the CDR3 gives the full variable domain: DTGVSQNPRHKITKRGQNVTFRCDPISEHNRLYWYRQTLGQGPEFLTYFQNEAQLEKSRLLSDRFSAERPKGSFSTLEIQRTEQGDSAMYLCASSPGQGVRETQYFGPGTRLLVL.